This T cell receptor (beta chain) was sequenced in a study of blood T cell repertoires in COVID-19. Overall study: From the United States, Italy and Spain came samples of acute and convalescent COVID-19. The cDNA or gDNA used as material had been derived from T cells, B-cell-depleted T cells, or PBMCs.

Original processing notes: Reference gene primers were amplified, and this amplification served to estimate nucleated cell counts. The repertoire was sequenced with immunoSEQ multiplex PCR; TCRdb's copy has only in-frame clones and lacks some. V and J calls and clone size come straight from that table; D and trimming were deduced from the DNA. The data contain about 260,000 clones, approximately 80% of them singletons. The germline CDR1 and CDR2 sequences are DFQATT and SNEGSKA (reference sequence). The CDR3 length is 13 residues. The V end was cut by 4 bases, the J end by 7 bases, with 16 bases between.

The receptor comes from a human donor in a cohort sampled during active COVID-19. Sequencing input: peripheral blood. This chain uses TRBV20-1 with TRBJ1-2; D possibly corresponds to TRBD1 (6 bases). DNA for the CDR3: TGCAGTGCTAATGAACAGGGTTACTCTGGCTACACCTTC. Translating it yields CSANEQGYSGYTF.